The entry that follows covers one T cell receptor (beta chain) sequence. The data originate from a study of sequential checkpoint blockade in melanoma. The CDR3 runs to 18 residues. The V and J ends lost 5 bases and 3 bases, in that order; junction bases with no gene match: 12. Germline values: CDR1 SGHAT, CDR2 FQNNGV. Treatment denoted: randomized to nivolumab then ipilimumab (arm A) or the reverse (arm B). Profiling relied on immunoSEQ multiplex PCR, and the TCRdb table lists in-frame clones only, not all of them. The sample consists of more than 15,000 clones, 85% to 95% of them appearing once. The clonotype was recovered from a human donor with melanoma. The rearrangement uses TRBV11-2 and TRBJ2-7; TRBD2 agrees at 14 bases. The sample consisted of CD8+ T cells sorted from blood (inferred from file names), taken from a patient given nivolumab and ipilimumab in sequence. CDR3 amino acids: CASSPRPGTSGSIYEQYF. Here the CDR3 DNA reads TGTGCCAGCAGCCCACGTCCCGGGACTAGCGGGAGTATCTACGAGCAGTACTTC.